This passage covers 9 T cell receptor beta chains from one sample sequenced in a study of CXCR3-negative and CXCR3-positive naive CD8 T cells. Overall study results and limits: Comparison of naive cells showed more hydrophobic TRB CDR3s in CXCR3-positive than in CXCR3-negative naive cells.

Their specific antigens are unknown. Researchers prepared the TRB cDNA libraries using 5' RACE with UMI labels. TCRdb reanalyzed the 5' RACE reads, giving one entry per CDR3 protein sequence and no DNA. This sample's clone table lists around 84,000 distinct CDR3 sequences. Sequences were obtained from naive CXCR3+ CD8+ T cells from blood. Stated subset: CD45RO-CCR7+CD27+CD95- naive CD8+ T cells expressing CXCR3 (TNR3+). The receptors come from a human donor in good health. Some clones in this sample may be carry-over from other donors' samples.

The rearrangement links TRBV28 to TRBJ2-1; TCRdb proposes TRBD1, but this gene call is untestable without DNA. Germline V gives CDR1 MDHEN, CDR2 SYDVKM. There are 16 residues in the CDR3. Here the CDR3 reads CASRPPPGGSYNEQFF.

V is TRBV6-5 and J is TRBJ2-1; absent DNA, TCRdb's TRBD2 call cannot be checked. CDR1 and CDR2 (germline): MNHEY, SVGAGI. The CDR3 extends over 17 amino acids. The chain's CDR3 is CASSYRPELADYNEQFF.

The CDR3 protein is CARKSKRPGSCPDTQYF. The chain couples TRBV21-1 to TRBJ2-3; TCRdb outputs TRBD1, but without DNA this stays unchecked. TRBV21-1 is assigned pseudogene status. This CDR3 spans 17 amino acids.

The chain employs TRBV9 and TRBJ2-3. The germline V gene has CDR1 SGDLS and CDR2 YYNGEE. CDR3 length equals 12 residues. The CDR3 protein is CASSGYTDTQYF. The complete variable domain, with remaining parts taken from reference TRBV9 and TRBJ2-3, reads DSGVTQTPKHLITATGQRVTLRCSPRSGDLSVYWYQQSLDQGLQFLIQYYNGEERAKGNILERFSAQQFPDLHSELNLSSLELGDSALYFCASSGYTDTQYFGPGTRLTVL.

V and J are TRBV6-2 or TRBV6-3 and TRBJ2-5; the D gene TCRdb calls, TRBD2, cannot be checked with no DNA. Per germline, CDR1 MNHEY and CDR2 SVGEGT. The CDR3 is 17 amino acids. This CDR3 is CASSYEMLAGIQETQYF.

The rearrangement links TRBV11-2 to TRBJ2-1; as DNA is missing, the TRBD1 call by TCRdb cannot be tested. The CDR3 has 15 residues. The V gene's germline CDR1 is SGHAT and CDR2 FQNNGV. CDR3 sequence: CASNKGTVGYNEQFF.

The rearrangement joins TRBV28 to TRBJ1-1; TCRdb's D gene call, TRBD1, goes unchecked for lack of DNA. Germline CDR1 and CDR2: MDHEN and SYDVKM. CDR3 length: 12 amino acids. The CDR3 sequence: CASSLGQGLAFF.

J is TRBJ2-7 and V is TRBV29-1; absent DNA, TCRdb's TRBD1 call cannot be checked. Germline lookup yields CDR1 SQVTM and CDR2 ANQGSEA. CDR3 length: 14 amino acids. Here the CDR3 reads CSVALGQGYYEQYF.

V usage is TRBV5-4 and J usage is TRBJ1-2; without DNA, the TCRdb call of TRBD1 cannot be checked. The V gene's germline CDR1 is SGHNT and CDR2 YYREEE (reference sequence). This CDR3 comprises 13 residues. CDR3 loop: CASSFAGDYGYTF.